The rows below give T cell receptor beta chains drawn from one sample of a study of T cell repertoires in cytomegalovirus infection. These receptors are not linked to any known antigen. TCRdb analysed the reads with MiXCR anew, one entry per CDR3 protein. The repertoire consists of roughly 800,000 distinct CDR3 sequences, with 25% to 30% occurring once and the leading ten covering less than 15%. The sequenced sample was cultured CD8+ T cells from PBMCs, obtained from culture after CMV antigen stimulation. These receptors were obtained from a human donor in good health (CMV status not recorded). Some clones in this sample may be carry-over from other donors' samples. The CDR3 runs from the conserved cysteine through the conserved F or W.

>TRBJ2-7|TRBV20-1
CSARVRQTSYEQYF
>TRBJ2-6|TRBV28
CASLLIGANVLTF
>TRBJ2-3|TRBV9
CASSVAELQDTQYF
>TRBJ2-1|TRBV29-1
CSLGQGLYNEQFF
>TRBJ1-1|TRBV7-2
CASSFPGQANTEAFF
>TRBJ2-7|TRBV10-3
CAISETDYEQYF
>TRBJ2-5|TRBV12-3/TRBV12-4
CASSLVGTGLETQYF
>TRBJ1-1|TRBV7-9
CASRVGGGTEAFF
>TRBJ1-2|TRBV19
CATIDGSLGDNYGYTF
>TRBJ2-3|TRBV27
CASSWLPGGKVTDTQYF
>TRBJ2-1|TRBV4-1
CASSQDSGYSYNEQFF
>TRBJ2-1|TRBV5-4
CASSAAGDHNNEQFF
>TRBJ2-1|TRBV7-2
CASSLDGGTYNEQFF
>TRBJ1-4|TRBV14
CASSGPGQGRANEKLFF
>TRBJ2-1|TRBV3-1
CASSQMTEPYNEQFF
>TRBJ2-1|TRBV4-1
CASSQDVSGSYNEQFF
>TRBJ2-3|TRBV7-2
CASSLGGLSSTDTQYF
>TRBJ2-2|TRBV6-2/TRBV6-3
CASSYVGHRGNGELFF
>TRBJ2-5|TRBV12-3/TRBV12-4
CASQTGRRETQYF
>TRBJ2-3|TRBV12-3/TRBV12-4
CATYFGDTQYF
>TRBJ2-1|TRBV7-9
CASSSEEGGNEQFF
>TRBJ2-3|TRBV4-2
CASSQVGVDTQYF
>TRBJ2-3|TRBV7-9
CASSLTGTPGDTQYF
>TRBJ1-1|TRBV6-6
CASSPSTSEAFF
>TRBJ1-1|TRBV29-1
CSVDRDGTEAFF
>TRBJ1-1|TRBV7-9
CASSPGDGPEAFF